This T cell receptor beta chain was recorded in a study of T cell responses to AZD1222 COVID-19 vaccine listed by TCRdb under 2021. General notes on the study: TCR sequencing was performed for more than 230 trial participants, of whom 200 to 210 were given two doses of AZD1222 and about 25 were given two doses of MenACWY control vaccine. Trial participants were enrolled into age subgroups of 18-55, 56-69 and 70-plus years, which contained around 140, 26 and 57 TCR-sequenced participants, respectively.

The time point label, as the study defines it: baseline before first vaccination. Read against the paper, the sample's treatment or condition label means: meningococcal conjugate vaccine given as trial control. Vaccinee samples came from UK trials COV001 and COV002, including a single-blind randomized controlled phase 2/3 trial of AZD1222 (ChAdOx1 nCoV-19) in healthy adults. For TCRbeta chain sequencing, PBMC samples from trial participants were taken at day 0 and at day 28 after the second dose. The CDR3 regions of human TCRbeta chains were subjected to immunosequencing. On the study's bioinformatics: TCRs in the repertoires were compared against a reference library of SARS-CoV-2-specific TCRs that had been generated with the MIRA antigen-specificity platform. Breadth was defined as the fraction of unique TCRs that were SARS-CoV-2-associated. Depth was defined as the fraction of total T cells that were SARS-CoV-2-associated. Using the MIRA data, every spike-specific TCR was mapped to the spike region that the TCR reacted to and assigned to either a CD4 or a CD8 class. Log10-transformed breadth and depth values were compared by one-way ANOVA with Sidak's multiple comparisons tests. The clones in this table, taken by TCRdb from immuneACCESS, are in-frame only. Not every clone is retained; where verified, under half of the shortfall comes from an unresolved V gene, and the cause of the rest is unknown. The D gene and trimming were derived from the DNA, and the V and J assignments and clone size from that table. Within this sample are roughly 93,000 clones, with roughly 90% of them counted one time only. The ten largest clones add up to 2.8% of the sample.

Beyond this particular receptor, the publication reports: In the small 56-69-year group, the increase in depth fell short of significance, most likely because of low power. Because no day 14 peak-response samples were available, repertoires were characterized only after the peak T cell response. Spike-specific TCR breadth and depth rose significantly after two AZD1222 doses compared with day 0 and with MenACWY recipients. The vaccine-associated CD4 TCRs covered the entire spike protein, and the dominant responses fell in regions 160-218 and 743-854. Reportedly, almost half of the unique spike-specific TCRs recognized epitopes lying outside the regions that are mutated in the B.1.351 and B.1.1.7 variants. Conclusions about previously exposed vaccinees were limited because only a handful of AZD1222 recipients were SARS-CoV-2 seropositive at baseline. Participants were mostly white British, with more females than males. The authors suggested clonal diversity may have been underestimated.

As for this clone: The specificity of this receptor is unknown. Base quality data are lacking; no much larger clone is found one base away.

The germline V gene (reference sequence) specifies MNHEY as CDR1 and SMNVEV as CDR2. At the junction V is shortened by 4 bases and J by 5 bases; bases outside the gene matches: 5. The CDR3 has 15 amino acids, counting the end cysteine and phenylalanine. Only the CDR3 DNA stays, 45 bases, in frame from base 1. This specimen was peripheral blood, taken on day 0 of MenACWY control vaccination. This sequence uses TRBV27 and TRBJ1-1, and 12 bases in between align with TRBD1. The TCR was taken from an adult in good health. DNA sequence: TGTGCCAGCAGTTCGGGACAGGGGGCGCGTACTGAAGCTTTCTTT. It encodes CASSSGQGARTEAFF.